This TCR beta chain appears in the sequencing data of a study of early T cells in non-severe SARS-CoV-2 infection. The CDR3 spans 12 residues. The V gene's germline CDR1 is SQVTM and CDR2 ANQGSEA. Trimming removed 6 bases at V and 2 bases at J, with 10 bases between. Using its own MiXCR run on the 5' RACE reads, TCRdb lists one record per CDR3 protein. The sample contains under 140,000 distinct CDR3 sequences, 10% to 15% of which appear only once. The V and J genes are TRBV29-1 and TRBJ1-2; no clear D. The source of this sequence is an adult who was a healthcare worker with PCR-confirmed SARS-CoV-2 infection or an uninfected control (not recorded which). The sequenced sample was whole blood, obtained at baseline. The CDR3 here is CSVSELNYGYTF. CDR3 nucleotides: TGCAGCGTATCAGAATTGAACTATGGCTACACCTTC.